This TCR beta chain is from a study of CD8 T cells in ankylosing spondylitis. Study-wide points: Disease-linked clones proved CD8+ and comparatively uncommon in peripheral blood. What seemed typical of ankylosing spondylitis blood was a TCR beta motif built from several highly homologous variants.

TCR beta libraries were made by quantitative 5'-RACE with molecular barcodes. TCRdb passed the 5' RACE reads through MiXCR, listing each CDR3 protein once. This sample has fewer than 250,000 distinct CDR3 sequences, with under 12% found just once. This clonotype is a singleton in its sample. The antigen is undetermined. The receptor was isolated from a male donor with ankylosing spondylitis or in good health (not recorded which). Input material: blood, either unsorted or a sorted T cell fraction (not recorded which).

CDR3 in amino acids: CASSLAAAGTEAFF. The CDR3 nucleotides read TGCGCCAGCAGCTTGGCGGCAGCTGGCACTGAAGCTTTCTTT. The chain employs TRBV5-1 and TRBJ1-1; D gene ambiguous. Per germline, CDR1 SGHRS and CDR2 YFSETQ. This CDR3 region has 14 residues. The V gene lost 0 bases and the J gene lost 4 bases, with 10 bases spanning the gap. The whole variable domain, filled in from reference TRBV5-1 and TRBJ1-1, reads KAGVTQTPRYLIKTRGQQVTLSCSPISGHRSVSWYQQTPGQGLQFLFEYFSETQRNKGNFPGRFSGRQFSNSRSEMNVSTLELGDSALYLCASSLAAAGTEAFFGQGTRLTVV.